This T cell receptor beta chain was recovered during a study of beta chain features in type 1 diabetes. Study-wide context: Cell yields, age and gender were similar between patients and healthy donors. Study-level findings and limits: The naive, central memory and Treg TCRB repertoires of patients appeared to be more similar to one another than those of healthy donors. Across all four CD4+ subsets, people with type 1 diabetes showed modestly shorter TCRB CDR3s.

Isolated RNA was reverse transcribed in full, so expressed TCRB transcripts were sequenced. Data came from immunoSEQ multiplex PCR; TCRdb stores just in-frame clones and leaves some out. The sample holds a few hundred thousand clones, 20% seen once. This clone has a handful of counts. Its antigen is undetermined. This CDR3 has 13 residues. Germline V CDR1 and CDR2: KGHSH, LQKENI. V shed 3 bases and J shed 4 bases, with 9 bases lying between them. This TCR came from a woman aged 35 to 49 with type 1 diabetes. Sequenced sample: naive CD4+ T cells from blood. The chain recombines TRBV18 with TRBJ2-5; D remains ambiguous. CDR3 region: CASSPDMGETQYF. The CDR3 DNA reads as TGTGCCAGCTCACCTGACATGGGAGAGACCCAGTACTTC.